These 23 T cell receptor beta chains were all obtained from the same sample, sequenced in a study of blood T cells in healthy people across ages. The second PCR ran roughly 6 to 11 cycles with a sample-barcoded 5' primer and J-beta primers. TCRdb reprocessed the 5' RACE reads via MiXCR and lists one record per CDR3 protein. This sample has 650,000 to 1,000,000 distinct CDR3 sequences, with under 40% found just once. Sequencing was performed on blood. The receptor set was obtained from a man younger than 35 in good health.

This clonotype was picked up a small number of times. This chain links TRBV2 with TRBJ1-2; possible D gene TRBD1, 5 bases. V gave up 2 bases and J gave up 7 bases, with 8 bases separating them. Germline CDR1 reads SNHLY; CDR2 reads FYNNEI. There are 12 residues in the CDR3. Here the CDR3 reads CASSEPGTGYTF. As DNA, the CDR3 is TGTGCCAGCAGTGAACCGGGGACTGGCTACACCTTC.

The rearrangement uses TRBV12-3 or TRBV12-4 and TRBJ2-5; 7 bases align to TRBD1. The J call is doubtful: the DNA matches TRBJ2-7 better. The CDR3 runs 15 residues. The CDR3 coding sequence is TGTGCCAGCAGTTTAAGAACGACAGGGCCCCACGAGCAGTACTTC. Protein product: CASSLRTTGPHEQYF.

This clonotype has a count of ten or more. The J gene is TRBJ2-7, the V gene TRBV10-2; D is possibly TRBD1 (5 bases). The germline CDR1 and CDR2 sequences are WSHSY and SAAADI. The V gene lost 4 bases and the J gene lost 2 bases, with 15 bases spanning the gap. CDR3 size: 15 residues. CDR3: CASSVEAGWTYEQYF. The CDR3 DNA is TGCGCCAGCAGTGTGGAAGCAGGGTGGACCTACGAGCAGTACTTC.

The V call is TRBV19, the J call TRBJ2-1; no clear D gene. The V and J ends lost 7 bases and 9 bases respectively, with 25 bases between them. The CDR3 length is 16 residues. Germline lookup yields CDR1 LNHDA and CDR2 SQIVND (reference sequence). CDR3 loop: CASTSYGPPVTGEQFF. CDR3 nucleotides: TGTGCCAGTACCTCCTACGGGCCACCGGTTACGGGTGAGCAGTTCTTC.

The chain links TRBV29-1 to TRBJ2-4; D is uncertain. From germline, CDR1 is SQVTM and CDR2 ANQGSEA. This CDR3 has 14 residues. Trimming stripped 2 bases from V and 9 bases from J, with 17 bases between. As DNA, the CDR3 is TGCAGCGTTGAAAGGGATCCTAACTCGGGCATTCAGTACTTC. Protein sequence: CSVERDPNSGIQYF.

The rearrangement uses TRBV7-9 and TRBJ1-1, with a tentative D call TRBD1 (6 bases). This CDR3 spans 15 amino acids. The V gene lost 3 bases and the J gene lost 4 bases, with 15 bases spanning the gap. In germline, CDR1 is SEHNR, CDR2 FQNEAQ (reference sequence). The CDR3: CASSFSSTGSTEAFF. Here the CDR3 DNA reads TGTGCCAGCAGCTTTTCGTCTACAGGGAGCACTGAAGCTTTCTTT.

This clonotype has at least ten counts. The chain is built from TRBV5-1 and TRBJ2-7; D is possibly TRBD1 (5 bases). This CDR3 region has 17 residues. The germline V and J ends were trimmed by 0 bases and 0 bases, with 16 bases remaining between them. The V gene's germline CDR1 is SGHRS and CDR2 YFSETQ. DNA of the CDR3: TGCGCCAGCAGCTTGGCAGGGCAGTCCAGTTACTCCTACGAGCAGTACTTC. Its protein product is CASSLAGQSSYSYEQYF.

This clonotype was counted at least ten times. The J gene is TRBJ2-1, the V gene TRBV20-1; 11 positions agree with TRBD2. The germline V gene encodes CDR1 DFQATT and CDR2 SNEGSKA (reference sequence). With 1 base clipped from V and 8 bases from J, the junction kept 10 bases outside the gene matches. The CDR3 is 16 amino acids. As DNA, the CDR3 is TGCAGTGCTAGAGGATTTAGCGGGGGGGCTTTGGATGAGCAGTTCTTC. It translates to CSARGFSGGALDEQFF.

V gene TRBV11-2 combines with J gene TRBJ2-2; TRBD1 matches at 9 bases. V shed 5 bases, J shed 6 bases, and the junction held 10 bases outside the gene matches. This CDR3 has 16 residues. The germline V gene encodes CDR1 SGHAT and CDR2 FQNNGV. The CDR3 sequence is CASSPGYRGLPGELFF. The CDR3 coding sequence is TGTGCCAGCAGCCCCGGCTACAGGGGGCTACCCGGGGAGCTGTTTTTT.

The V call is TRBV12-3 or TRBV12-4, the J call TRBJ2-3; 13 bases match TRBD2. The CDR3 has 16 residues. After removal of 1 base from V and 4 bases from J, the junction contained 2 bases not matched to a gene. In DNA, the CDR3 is TGTGCCAGCAGTTTAGGGACTAGCGGGGGACCAGATACGCAGTATTTT. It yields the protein CASSLGTSGGPDTQYF.

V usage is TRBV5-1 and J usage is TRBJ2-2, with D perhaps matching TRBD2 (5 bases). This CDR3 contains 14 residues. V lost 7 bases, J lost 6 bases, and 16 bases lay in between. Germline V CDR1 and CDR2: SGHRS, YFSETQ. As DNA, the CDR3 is TGCGCCAGCGCCGAGGGCCACGAGGCCGGGGAGCTGTTTTTT. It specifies CASAEGHEAGELFF.

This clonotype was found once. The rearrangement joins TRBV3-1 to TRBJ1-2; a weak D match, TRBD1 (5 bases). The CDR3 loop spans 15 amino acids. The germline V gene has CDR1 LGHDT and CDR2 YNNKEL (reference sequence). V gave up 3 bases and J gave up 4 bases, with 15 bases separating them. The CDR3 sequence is CASSHSAAGGYGYTF. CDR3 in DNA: TGTGCCAGCAGCCACTCCGCGGCCGGGGGCTATGGCTACACCTTC.

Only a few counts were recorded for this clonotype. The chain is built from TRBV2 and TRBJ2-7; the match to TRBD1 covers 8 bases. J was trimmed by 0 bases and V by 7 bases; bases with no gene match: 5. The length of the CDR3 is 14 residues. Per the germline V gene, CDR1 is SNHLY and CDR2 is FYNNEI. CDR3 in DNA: TGTGCCAGCAACGGAGGACAGGGCTCCTACGAGCAGTACTTC. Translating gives CASNGGQGSYEQYF.

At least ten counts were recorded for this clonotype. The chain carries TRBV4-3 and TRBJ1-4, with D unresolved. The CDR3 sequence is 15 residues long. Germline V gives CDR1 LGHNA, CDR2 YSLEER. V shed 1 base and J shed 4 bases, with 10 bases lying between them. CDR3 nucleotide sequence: TGCGCCAGCAGCCAAGGGGCACATAGTAATGAAAAACTGTTTTTT. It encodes CASSQGAHSNEKLFF.

The CDR3, as DNA: TGTGCCAGCAGCTTGGCCGGGACAGAGGATGATGAGCAGTACTTC. This translates into CASSLAGTEDDEQYF. V and J are TRBV7-9 and TRBJ2-5, with 7 bases fitting TRBD1. V was pared by 3 bases and J by 11 bases, with 15 bases of the junction left unmatched. Germline CDR1 and CDR2: SEHNR and FQNEAQ (reference sequence). This CDR3 comprises 15 residues.

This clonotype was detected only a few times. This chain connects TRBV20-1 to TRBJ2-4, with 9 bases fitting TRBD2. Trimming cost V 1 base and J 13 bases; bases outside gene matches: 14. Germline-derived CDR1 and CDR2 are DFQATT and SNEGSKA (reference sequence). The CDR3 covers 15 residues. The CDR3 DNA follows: TGCAGTGCTAGAGTGCCGGGACTAGCAAGCCGTGAGCAGTACTTC. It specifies CSARVPGLASREQYF.

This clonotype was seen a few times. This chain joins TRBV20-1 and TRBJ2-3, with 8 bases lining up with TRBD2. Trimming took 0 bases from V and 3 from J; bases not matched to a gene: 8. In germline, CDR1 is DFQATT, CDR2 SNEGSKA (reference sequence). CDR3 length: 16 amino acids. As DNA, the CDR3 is TGCAGTGCTAGAGATCTCGAGCGGGGGATAACAGATACGCAGTATTTT. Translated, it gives CSARDLERGITDTQYF.

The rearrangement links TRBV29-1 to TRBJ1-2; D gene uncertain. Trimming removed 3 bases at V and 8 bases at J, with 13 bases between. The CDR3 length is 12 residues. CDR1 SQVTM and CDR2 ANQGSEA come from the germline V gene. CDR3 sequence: CSVDPQAGGYTF. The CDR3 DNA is TGCAGCGTTGATCCGCAAGCGGGGGGCTACACCTTC.

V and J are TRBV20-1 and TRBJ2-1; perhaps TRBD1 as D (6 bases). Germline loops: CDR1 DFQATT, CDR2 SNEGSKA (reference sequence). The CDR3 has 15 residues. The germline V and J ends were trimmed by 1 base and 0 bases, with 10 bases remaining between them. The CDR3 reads CSARARGGSYNEQFF. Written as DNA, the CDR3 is TGCAGTGCTAGAGCACGAGGGGGCTCCTACAATGAGCAGTTCTTC.

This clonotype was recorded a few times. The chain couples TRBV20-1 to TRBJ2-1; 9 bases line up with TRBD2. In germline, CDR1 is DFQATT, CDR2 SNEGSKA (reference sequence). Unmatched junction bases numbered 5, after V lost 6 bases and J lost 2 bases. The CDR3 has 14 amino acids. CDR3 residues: CSAEGGGAYNEQFF. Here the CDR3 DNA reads TGCAGTGCAGAGGGCGGGGGGGCCTACAATGAGCAGTTCTTC.

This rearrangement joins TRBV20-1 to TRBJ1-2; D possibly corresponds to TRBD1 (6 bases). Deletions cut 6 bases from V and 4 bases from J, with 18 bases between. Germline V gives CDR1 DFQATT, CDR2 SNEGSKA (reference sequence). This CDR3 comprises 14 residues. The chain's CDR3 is CSARGYTSGYGYTF. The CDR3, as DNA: TGCAGTGCCAGGGGCTATACTTCTGGCTATGGCTACACCTTC.

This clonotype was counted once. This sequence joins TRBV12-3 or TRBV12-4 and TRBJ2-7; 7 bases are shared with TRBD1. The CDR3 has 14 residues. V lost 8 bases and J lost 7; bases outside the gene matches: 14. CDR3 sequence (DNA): TGTGCCAGCGGACCTAACAGGGGAAACAATGAGCAGTACTTC. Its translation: CASGPNRGNNEQYF.

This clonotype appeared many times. CDR3 residues: CASQERPREKLFF. The CDR3 region has the DNA TGTGCCAGTCAAGAGCGGCCCAGGGAAAAACTGTTTTTT. The V gene is TRBV12-3 or TRBV12-4, the J gene TRBJ1-4, with no clear D. This CDR3 is 13 amino acids long. Trimming took 9 bases from V and 8 from J, leaving 16 bases between them.